These T cell receptor beta chains were read from a single sample in a study of blood T cells in healthy people across ages. TCRdb recomputed calls from the 5' RACE reads with MiXCR, one row per CDR3 protein. The profile shows nearly 800,000 distinct CDR3 sequences, around 25% of them singletons. This sample was shared with a second study, whose subject was T cells of mothers and their children.

The sample taken for sequencing was blood. The origin of the receptors is a boy younger than 18 in good health. Both conserved end residues are part of each CDR3. The D gene is left open where the match is weak. The listing skips clone size in some rows; elsewhere it reads once, few, many or a size class.

j_gene | v_gene | abundance | d_gene | CDR3aa | CDR3nt
TRBJ1-1 | TRBV28 | . | TRBD1 | CASRYLDRGTEAFF | TGTGCCAGCAGATACTTGGACAGGGGCACTGAAGCTTTCTTT
TRBJ2-1 | TRBV6-1 | few | . | CASSVTRSSSYNEQFF | TGTGCCAGCAGTGTCACACGTTCGAGCTCCTACAATGAGCAGTTCTTC
TRBJ2-5 | TRBV15 | . | . | CATSYGVTGETQYF | TGTGCCACCAGCTACGGGGTAACAGGAGAGACCCAGTACTTC
TRBJ2-1 | TRBV4-3 | . | . | CASSQDRAQGSYNEQFF | TGCGCCAGCAGCCAAGATAGGGCTCAGGGGTCCTACAATGAGCAGTTCTTC
TRBJ2-3 | TRBV9 | few | . | CASNLGGTSTDTQYF | TGTGCCAGCAACCTAGGGGGAACTAGCACAGATACGCAGTATTTT
TRBJ2-3 | TRBV12-3/TRBV12-4 | few | TRBD1 | CASSFRQGADTQYF | TGTGCCAGCAGTTTTCGCCAGGGGGCAGATACGCAGTATTTT
TRBJ1-1 | TRBV29-1 | few | TRBD1 | CSAIGQGGTEAFF | TGCAGCGCAATTGGACAGGGAGGCACTGAAGCTTTCTTT
TRBJ1-2 | TRBV7-9 | . | . | CASSFPAPGYGYTF | TGTGCCAGCAGCTTTCCCGCACCAGGCTATGGCTACACCTTC
TRBJ2-7 | TRBV29-1 | . | . | CSVASRNYEQYF | TGCAGCGTTGCGTCTAGAAACTACGAGCAGTACTTC
TRBJ2-5 | TRBV28 | many | TRBD2 | CASSWTGLAGETQYF | TGTGCCAGCAGTTGGACAGGACTAGCGGGAGAGACCCAGTACTTC
TRBJ1-4 | TRBV7-9 | . | TRBD1 | CASSTRQGNEKLFF | TGTGCCAGCAGCACCCGACAGGGGAATGAAAAACTGTTTTTT
TRBJ2-7 | TRBV30 | . | . | CAWSGQVAREQYF | TGTGCCTGGAGTGGGCAGGTAGCACGAGAGCAGTACTTC
TRBJ2-1 | TRBV20-1 | few | TRBD2 | CSARDLSGGANEQFF | TGCAGTGCTAGAGATCTTAGCGGGGGGGCCAATGAGCAGTTCTTC
TRBJ1-3 | TRBV7-2 | . | . | CASDRGGGPGSGNTIYF | TGTGCCAGCGACAGAGGGGGAGGGCCAGGCTCTGGAAACACCATATATTTT
TRBJ2-5 | TRBV21-1 | many | . | CASSINRDPGQETQYF | TGTGCCAGCAGCATAAATCGGGACCCCGGGCAAGAGACCCAGTACTTC
TRBJ1-4 | TRBV7-9 | few | . | CASSQPVLSGEKLFF | TGTGCCAGCAGCCAACCGGTGCTCTCTGGCGAAAAACTGTTTTTT
TRBJ2-1 | TRBV2 | few | TRBD2 | CASTKGTSVYNEQFF | TGTGCCAGCACCAAAGGGACTAGCGTATACAATGAGCAGTTCTTC
TRBJ2-4 | TRBV9 | . | TRBD2 | CASSVDERENIQYF | TGTGCCAGCAGCGTAGATGAGCGGGAGAACATTCAGTACTTC
TRBJ1-2 | TRBV5-1 | . | . | CASSGSSGIGYTF | TGCGCCAGCAGCGGGTCCTCAGGGATCGGCTACACCTTC
TRBJ1-2 | TRBV28 | few | TRBD1 | CATLGQGSNYGYTF | TGTGCCACCTTAGGACAGGGGTCTAACTATGGCTACACCTTC
TRBJ2-1 | TRBV12-3/TRBV12-4 | . | TRBD2 | CASTSGNEQFF | TGTGCCAGTACTAGCGGAAATGAGCAGTTCTTC
TRBJ2-2 | TRBV20-1 | few | . | CSASLGGANTGELFF | TGCAGTGCTAGCTTGGGGGGGGCCAACACCGGGGAGCTGTTTTTT
TRBJ2-7 | TRBV27 | few | . | CASSFGGASYEQYF | TGTGCCAGCAGTTTTGGGGGGGCCTCCTACGAGCAGTACTTC
TRBJ1-1 | TRBV11-2 | . | . | CASSLDWVMNTGAFF | TGTGCCAGCAGCTTAGATTGGGTGATGAACACTGGAGCTTTCTTT
TRBJ2-1 | TRBV4-3 | few | TRBD2 | CASSQDRDSGVLEFF | TGCGCCAGCAGCCAAGATAGGGATAGCGGGGTCCTAGAGTTCTTC
TRBJ2-5 | TRBV6-6 | few | . | CASSYHTGQETQYF | TGTGCCAGCAGTTACCACACAGGACAAGAGACCCAGTACTTC
TRBJ2-6 | TRBV20-1 | . | TRBD1 | CSCSDRETGANVLTF | TGCAGCTGCTCGGACAGGGAAACTGGGGCCAACGTCCTGACTTTC
TRBJ1-1 | TRBV19 | few | TRBD1 | CASSIGTGSTEAFF | TGTGCCAGTAGTATTGGGACAGGATCCACTGAAGCTTTCTTT
TRBJ1-2 | TRBV3-1 | . | . | CASGDGYNYGYTF | TGTGCCAGCGGGGACGGCTATAACTATGGCTACACCTTC
TRBJ1-2 | TRBV4-3 | few | . | CASSQDLQENYGYTF | TGCGCCAGCAGCCAAGATTTGCAGGAGAACTATGGCTACACCTTC
TRBJ2-5 | TRBV12-3/TRBV12-4 | . | TRBD1 | CASRAKTGGLETQYF | TGTGCCAGCAGAGCTAAAACAGGGGGTCTAGAGACCCAGTACTTC
TRBJ2-7 | TRBV10-3 | . | . | CAISATTGSYEQYF | TGTGCCATCAGTGCTACGACAGGCTCCTACGAGCAGTACTTC
TRBJ1-2 | TRBV7-2 | . | . | CASSSGNSYGYTF | TGTGCCAGCAGCTCGGGAAACTCCTATGGCTACACCTTC
TRBJ1-3 | TRBV4-1 | few | . | CATRPGTYFSGNTIYF | TGCGCCACCCGACCTGGGACATATTTCTCTGGAAACACCATATATTTT
TRBJ2-7 | TRBV4-3 | . | . | CASSQGTALEGFAYEQYF | TGCGCCAGCAGCCAAGGGACTGCTCTTGAGGGGTTCGCCTACGAGCAGTACTTC
TRBJ2-7 | TRBV20-1 | few | . | CSAWQGSDSYEQYF | TGCAGTGCCTGGCAAGGTAGCGACTCCTACGAGCAGTACTTC
TRBJ2-4 | TRBV7-2 | . | TRBD2 | CASSPPSGGPLAKNIQYF | TGTGCCAGCAGCCCCCCTAGCGGAGGGCCCTTAGCCAAAAACATTCAGTACTTC
TRBJ2-7 | TRBV20-1 | few | TRBD2 | CSAGGDLHEQYF | TGCAGTGCCGGGGGGGATCTCCACGAGCAGTACTTC
TRBJ1-6 | TRBV28 | . | . | CASSLVVSPLHF | TGTGCCAGCAGTTTGGTGGTTTCACCCCTCCACTTT
TRBJ1-2 | TRBV20-1 | . | . | CSASPVYGYTF | TGCAGTGCTAGCCCGGTCTATGGCTACACCTTC
TRBJ2-1 | TRBV29-1 | . | TRBD1 | CSVELGTGNYNEQFF | TGCAGCGTTGAGCTAGGGACAGGGAACTACAATGAGCAGTTCTTC
TRBJ2-1 | TRBV10-3 | . | . | CAILRVAEGNNEQFF | TGTGCCATCCTTCGTGTCGCGGAGGGAAACAATGAGCAGTTCTTC
TRBJ2-5 | TRBV5-1 | . | . | CASSWSLSGEQETQYF | TGCGCCAGCAGCTGGTCGCTGAGCGGAGAACAAGAGACCCAGTACTTC
TRBJ2-3 | TRBV29-1 | few | TRBD2 | CSVRLAETDTQYF | TGCAGTGTGAGACTAGCGGAAACAGATACGCAGTATTTT
TRBJ2-3 | TRBV7-2 | few | TRBD2 | CASSGLAGMTSTDTQYF | TGTGCCAGCAGCGGTTTAGCGGGGATGACTAGCACAGATACGCAGTATTTT
TRBJ2-5 | TRBV7-9 | few | TRBD2 | CASSSGLAGIETQYF | TGTGCCAGCAGCTCGGGCCTAGCGGGAATCGAGACCCAGTACTTC
TRBJ2-4 | TRBV20-1 | few | . | CSSRPRLAKNIQYF | TGCAGTTCCAGACCGCGCCTAGCCAAAAACATTCAGTACTTC
TRBJ2-7 | TRBV5-5 | few | . | CASSLWSGTSYEQYF | TGTGCCAGCAGCTTGTGGAGCGGGACATCCTACGAGCAGTACTTC
TRBJ1-5 | TRBV20-1 | few | TRBD1 | CSADGQGRSNQPQHF | TGCAGTGCAGACGGACAGGGGCGAAGCAATCAGCCCCAGCATTTT
TRBJ1-1 | TRBV10-3 | . | . | CAIGESGAEAFF | TGTGCCATCGGTGAGTCCGGCGCTGAAGCTTTCTTT
TRBJ1-1 | TRBV29-1 | . | . | CSVEDLRENTEAFF | TGCAGCGTTGAAGATCTCCGGGAGAACACTGAAGCTTTCTTT
TRBJ2-7 | TRBV5-1 | . | TRBD1 | CASSLELPGTGVYEQYF | TGCGCCAGCAGCTTGGAGCTCCCCGGGACAGGGGTCTACGAGCAGTACTTC
TRBJ2-7 | TRBV20-1 | . | . | CSALGETAYEQYF | TGCAGTGCTTTAGGGGAGACGGCCTACGAGCAGTACTTC
TRBJ2-4 | TRBV2 | . | . | CASLAGEGSKNIQYF | TGTGCCAGCCTCGCGGGTGAGGGGAGTAAAAACATTCAGTACTTC